One sample yielded the 7 T cell receptor beta chains listed below, sequenced in a study of Ad26.COV2.S vaccination and SARS-CoV-2 variants. Some clones are missing from TCRdb's copy, which holds only in-frame ones; the method was immunoSEQ multiplex PCR. Found here are over 400,000 clones, roughly 87% of them singletons; the top ten hold about 2.4%. Treatment: some 20 received Ad26.COV2.S at low or high dose, single or two shots; 5 received placebo; per-sample allocation not given. On day 63 after the first injection, vaccine and placebo recipients gave samples. The sample in question was peripheral blood, obtained in a trial of Ad26.COV2.S vaccine versus placebo. All receptors come from a person aged 18 to 59 who received the Ad26.COV2.S COVID-19 vaccine or a placebo.

Turning to this clone: At the DNA level, this CDR3 is encoded by other sequences in the same sample as well. The chain couples TRBV5-1 to TRBJ1-1; D possibly corresponds to TRBD1 (5 bases). From germline, CDR1 is SGHRS and CDR2 YFSETQ. This CDR3 has 13 amino acids. V shed 3 bases and J shed 2 bases, with 8 bases lying between them. CDR3 in amino acids: CASSSGHNTEAFF. The CDR3 coding sequence is TGCGCCAGCAGCTCCGGACATAACACTGAAGCTTTCTTT.

The rearrangement uses TRBV28 and TRBJ1-1; TRBD1 might be the D (5 bases). V lost 3 bases and J lost 9, with 8 bases in between. The CDR3 sequence is 11 residues long. CDR1 and CDR2 (germline): MDHEN, SYDVKM. The CDR3 region is CASSFEGKAFF. Here the CDR3 DNA reads TGTGCCAGCAGTTTCGAGGGGAAAGCTTTCTTT.

The V and J genes are TRBV5-1 and TRBJ2-7, with TRBD1 as a possible D gene (6 bases). This CDR3 comprises 15 residues. V lost 3 bases to trimming and J lost 2 bases, with 15 bases between them. Germline lookup yields CDR1 SGHRS and CDR2 YFSETQ. CDR3 sequence (DNA): TGCGCCAGCAGCTCTCGTTCTTCAGGGGCCTACGAGCAGTACTTC. Translating it yields CASSSRSSGAYEQYF.

This sequence joins TRBV7-8 and TRBJ1-1; perhaps TRBD1 as D (6 bases). Trimming took 8 bases from V and 0 from J, leaving 16 bases between them. Germline CDR1 SGHVS, CDR2 FQNEAQ. CDR3 size: 15 residues. The CDR3 DNA sequence: TGTGCCAGCGTACAGGGTAGCCTCATGAACACTGAAGCTTTCTTT. Encoded protein: CASVQGSLMNTEAFF.

The chain recombines TRBV7-2 with TRBJ2-2, with TRBD1 matching 7 bases. Germline loops: CDR1 SGHTA, CDR2 FQGNSA. The CDR3 has 16 amino acids. V dropped 3 bases and J dropped 3; count of bases not matched to a gene: 7. Here the CDR3 DNA reads TGTGCCAGCAGCTTCAGACAGGGCATTGACACCGGGGAGCTGTTTTTT. This translates into CASSFRQGIDTGELFF.

The rearrangement joins TRBV6-4 to TRBJ2-7, with TRBD1 matching 9 bases. The CDR3 has 16 residues. Germline assignment: CDR1 MRHNA and CDR2 SNTAGT. The V gene end was trimmed by 6 bases and the J gene end by 5 bases; junction bases not matched to a gene: 14. CDR3 DNA sequence: TGTGCCAGCAGCTACACCACCCACAGGGGGCTCCACGAGCAGTACTTC. This translates into CASSYTTHRGLHEQYF.

CDR3 bases: TGCGCCAGCAGCCCTTCCGGGATCAGCTCCTACGAGCAGTACTTC. Its translation: CASSPSGISSYEQYF. V usage is TRBV5-1 and J usage is TRBJ2-7; weak D call: TRBD2 (5 bases). V dropped 4 bases and J dropped 0 bases, with 14 bases sitting between them. From germline, CDR1 is SGHRS and CDR2 YFSETQ. The CDR3 loop spans 15 amino acids.